Included here is one TCR beta chain sequence, with context. The target antigen is unknown. The data were taken from a study of cytomegalovirus exposure and HLA in healthy donors. At the level of the study: As an earlier analysis found, about 179 million T cells yielded approximately 110 million unique TCR beta sequences.

CDR1 is MNHEY and CDR2 is SMNVEV in the germline V gene (reference sequence). V shed 8 bases and J shed 4 bases, with 9 bases lying between them. This CDR3 spans 12 amino acids. PCR employed 60 Vbeta and 13 Jbeta primers. TCRdb's table, derived via immunoSEQ multiplex PCR, lists solely in-frame clones and lacks some. The data contain under 150,000 clones, nearly 80% of them seen just once; the ten biggest clones take up 1.5% to 2%. The study, taken as a whole, reports: TCR association rates varied by HLA locus in a later analysis, with DRB1 highest and HLA-C lowest.

The sequencing sample was made of PBMCs. The chain is built from TRBV27 and TRBJ1-5; no firm D call. The receptor was derived from a young woman in good health and CMV-seronegative. In DNA form, the CDR3 reads TGTGCCAGCCGTACCGGGAATCAGCCCCAGCATTTT. Translated, it gives CASRTGNQPQHF.